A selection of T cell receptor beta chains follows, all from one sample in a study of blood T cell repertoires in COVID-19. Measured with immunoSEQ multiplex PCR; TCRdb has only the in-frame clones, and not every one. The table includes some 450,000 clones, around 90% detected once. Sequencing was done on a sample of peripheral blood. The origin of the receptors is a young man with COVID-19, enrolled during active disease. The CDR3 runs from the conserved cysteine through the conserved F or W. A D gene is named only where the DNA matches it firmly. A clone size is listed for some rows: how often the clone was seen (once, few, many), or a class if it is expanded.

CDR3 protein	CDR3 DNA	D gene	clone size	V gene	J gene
CASSLASVDEQFF	TGTGCCAGCAGCTTAGCTAGCGTGGATGAGCAGTTCTTC	-	-	TRBV5-6	TRBJ2-1
CAIRGTGVDGYTF	TGTGCCATCAGGGGGACAGGGGTTGATGGCTACACCTTC	TRBD1	once	TRBV10-3	TRBJ1-2
CASSVTLSSYNEQFF	TGTGCCAGCAGCGTCACCTTGAGCTCCTACAATGAGCAGTTCTTC	-	-	TRBV7-9	TRBJ2-1
CASSLEPGGGGYTF	TGTGCCAGCAGCTTGGAACCAGGGGGCGGCGGCTACACCTTC	TRBD1	-	TRBV5-5	TRBJ1-2
CASSERGDNTEAFF	TGTGCCAGCAGTGAACGGGGGGACAACACTGAAGCTTTCTTT	-	-	TRBV2	TRBJ1-1
CASSLFGQGGYGYTF	TGTGCCAGCAGTTTGTTCGGACAGGGAGGCTATGGCTACACCTTC	TRBD1	-	TRBV6-5	TRBJ1-2
CATGDRVRETQYF	TGTGCCACCGGGGACAGGGTCCGGGAGACCCAGTACTTC	TRBD1	-	TRBV27	TRBJ2-5
CARPCRDRGSYRLSTEAFF	TGTGCCAGGCCTTGCCGGGACAGGGGGTCATATCGTTTAAGCACTGAAGCTTTCTTT	-	-	TRBV21-1	TRBJ1-1
CASSLGHSVPHYTGELFF	TGTGCCAGCAGCTTGGGACATTCTGTACCCCATTACACCGGGGAGCTGTTTTTT	-	-	TRBV5-8	TRBJ2-2
CSVDRGNQPQHF	TGCAGCGTTGACAGGGGCAATCAGCCCCAGCATTTT	-	once	TRBV29-1	TRBJ1-5
CASGAHIVEKLFF	TGTGCCAGCGGTGCGCACATTGTTGAAAAACTGTTTTTT	-	few	TRBV2	TRBJ1-4
CASSYWGLGSSYEQYF	TGTGCCAGCAGCTACTGGGGATTGGGGAGCTCCTACGAGCAGTACTTC	-	-	TRBV7-2	TRBJ2-7
CATSDLAGVEDTQYF	TGTGCCACCAGTGATTTGGCGGGAGTTGAAGATACGCAGTATTTT	TRBD2	-	TRBV24-1	TRBJ2-3
CASSLELGTLSYEQYF	TGTGCCAGCAGCTTGGAACTCGGGACTCTCTCCTACGAGCAGTACTTC	-	-	TRBV5-5	TRBJ2-7
CASSLQPRRTTPGTQYF	TGTGCCAGCAGCTTACAGCCCCGGAGGACTACCCCCGGTACGCAGTATTTT	-	-	TRBV7-9	TRBJ2-3
CASSGGQGVLNEQFF	TGCGCCAGCAGCGGGGGACAGGGGGTTCTCAATGAGCAGTTCTTC	TRBD1	-	TRBV5-1	TRBJ2-1
CASSPPTGVAEAFF	TGTGCCAGCTCACCACCTACAGGGGTGGCTGAAGCTTTCTTT	TRBD1	once	TRBV18	TRBJ1-1
CASSVVDSGRPGGNEQFF	TGTGCCAGCAGCGTAGTGGATAGCGGGAGACCCGGGGGCAATGAGCAGTTCTTC	TRBD2	once	TRBV9	TRBJ2-1
CASSPSSGSSGRLSSYEQYF	TGTGCCAGTAGTCCTTCTTCCGGGAGTAGCGGGAGGCTAAGCTCCTACGAGCAGTACTTC	TRBD2	-	TRBV19	TRBJ2-7
CAIGTGLDEQYF	TGTGCCATCGGGACAGGGTTGGACGAGCAGTACTTC	TRBD1	-	TRBV10-3	TRBJ2-7
CSVGGLDQPQHF	TGCAGCGTTGGGGGGCTCGATCAGCCCCAGCATTTT	-	-	TRBV29-1	TRBJ1-5
CASSKSAGAWDEQFF	TGTGCCAGTAGTAAAAGCGCAGGGGCGTGGGATGAGCAGTTCTTC	-	-	TRBV19	TRBJ2-1
CASRYGQGWNEKLFF	TGTGCCAGCAGATACGGACAGGGGTGGAATGAAAAACTGTTTTTT	TRBD1	-	TRBV3-1/TRBV3-2	TRBJ1-4
CASSLHGPQGSGNTIYF	TGTGCCAGCAGTTTGCACGGACCACAGGGGTCTGGAAACACCATATATTTT	TRBD1	-	TRBV27	TRBJ1-3
CASSLSPGGTEAFF	TGCGCCAGCAGCTTGTCACCAGGGGGAACTGAAGCTTTCTTT	TRBD1	-	TRBV5-1	TRBJ1-1
CASRLTGGSSYNEQFF	TGTGCCAGTAGGCTAACAGGGGGGAGCTCCTACAATGAGCAGTTCTTC	TRBD1	-	TRBV19	TRBJ2-1
CASSRGGETQYF	TGTGCCAGCAGTAGAGGGGGAGAGACCCAGTACTTC	-	once	TRBV12-3/TRBV12-4	TRBJ2-5
CASRHTGSLAGRHYEQYF	TGTGCCAGCAGACACACAGGGTCTTTAGCGGGGCGGCACTACGAGCAGTACTTC	TRBD2	-	TRBV7-8	TRBJ2-7
CASSQSWAATHNEQFF	TGTGCCAGCAGCCAATCCTGGGCCGCAACCCACAATGAGCAGTTCTTC	-	-	TRBV3-1/TRBV3-2	TRBJ2-1
CASSPDDRYNSPLHF	TGTGCCAGCTCACCAGACGACAGGTACAATTCACCCCTCCACTTT	-	once	TRBV18	TRBJ1-6
CASSERDNYEQYF	TGTGCCAGCAGTGAGAGGGACAACTACGAGCAGTACTTC	-	-	TRBV6-1	TRBJ2-7
CASSWGGQEEAFF	TGTGCCAGCAGCTGGGGGGGACAGGAAGAAGCTTTCTTT	TRBD1	-	TRBV7-3	TRBJ1-1
CASSPTARGQGPSYGYTF	TGTGCCAGCTCACCTACGGCCCGGGGACAGGGCCCTTCCTATGGCTACACCTTC	TRBD1	-	TRBV18	TRBJ1-2
CASSFETGNYTF	TGTGCCAGCAGTTTTGAGACAGGAAACTACACCTTC	-	-	TRBV12-3/TRBV12-4	TRBJ1-2
CASSLGTTGNTIYF	TGTGCCAGCAGCTTAGGGACTACTGGAAACACCATATATTTT	-	-	TRBV7-9	TRBJ1-3
CASSPRTSLETQYF	TGTGCCAGCAGTCCAAGGACTAGTTTGGAGACCCAGTACTTC	TRBD2	-	TRBV27	TRBJ2-5
CASSVDSSTDTQYF	TGTGCCAGCAGCGTAGATAGCTCCACAGATACGCAGTATTTT	-	-	TRBV9	TRBJ2-3
CASSRLGADTDTQYF	TGTGCCAGCAGTCGACTTGGGGCGGACACAGATACGCAGTATTTT	-	-	TRBV5-5	TRBJ2-3
CASSQTGGSSGYTF	TGTGCCAGCAGTCAAACAGGGGGGTCTTCTGGCTACACCTTC	TRBD1	-	TRBV7-9	TRBJ1-2
CSATLGGRRTTNGDNEQFF	TGCAGCGCTACCCTGGGGGGGAGGAGGACAACGAACGGAGACAATGAGCAGTTCTTC	TRBD2	-	TRBV29-1	TRBJ2-1
CASSRNTEAFF	TGTGCCAGCAGTCGGAACACTGAAGCTTTCTTT	-	-	TRBV12-3/TRBV12-4	TRBJ1-1
CASSPSLLADRGDGYTF	TGTGCCAGCAGCCCTAGCCTCCTCGCGGACAGGGGGGATGGCTACACCTTC	TRBD1	-	TRBV9	TRBJ1-2
CATGLAGANEQFF	TGTGCCACAGGACTAGCGGGAGCTAATGAGCAGTTCTTC	TRBD2	few	TRBV10-3	TRBJ2-1
CASSELLNTEAFF	TGTGCCAGCAGTGAACTCTTGAACACTGAAGCTTTCTTT	-	-	TRBV2	TRBJ1-1
CASSSPPGWAGYNEQFF	TGTGCCAGTAGCTCCCCCCCGGGTTGGGCGGGATACAATGAGCAGTTCTTC	-	-	TRBV19	TRBJ2-1
CSVEKRGGLYEQFF	TGCAGCGTTGAAAAGCGGGGGGGCCTTTATGAGCAGTTCTTC	TRBD2	once	TRBV29-1	TRBJ2-1
CASSSMTGLGYTF	TGTGCCAGCAGCTCAATGACAGGTCTCGGCTACACCTTC	-	-	TRBV11-2	TRBJ1-2
CASSLRTGGNTEAFF	TGTGCCAGCAGCCTCCGGACAGGAGGGAACACTGAAGCTTTCTTT	TRBD1	-	TRBV5-6	TRBJ1-1
CASTPGAGGLYEQYF	TGTGCCAGCACCCCCGGGGCGGGGGGCCTCTACGAGCAGTACTTC	TRBD2	once	TRBV6-5	TRBJ2-7
CASSPHDTPTYEQYF	TGTGCCAGCAGCCCCCACGACACACCAACCTACGAGCAGTACTTC	-	once	TRBV9	TRBJ2-7
CAIMTSGRYEQYF	TGTGCCATAATGACTAGCGGGAGGTACGAGCAGTACTTC	TRBD2	-	TRBV10-3	TRBJ2-7
CASSLRFPEAFF	TGTGCCAGCAGCCTCAGATTTCCTGAAGCTTTCTTT	-	-	TRBV7-2	TRBJ1-1
CASSLSVGGRRETQYF	TGTGCCAGCAGCCTATCAGTGGGGGGGCGCAGGGAGACCCAGTACTTC	-	-	TRBV3-1/TRBV3-2	TRBJ2-5
CASSPRPATATNYGYTF	TGTGCCAGCTCACCACGACCAGCGACAGCCACTAACTATGGCTACACCTTC	-	-	TRBV18	TRBJ1-2